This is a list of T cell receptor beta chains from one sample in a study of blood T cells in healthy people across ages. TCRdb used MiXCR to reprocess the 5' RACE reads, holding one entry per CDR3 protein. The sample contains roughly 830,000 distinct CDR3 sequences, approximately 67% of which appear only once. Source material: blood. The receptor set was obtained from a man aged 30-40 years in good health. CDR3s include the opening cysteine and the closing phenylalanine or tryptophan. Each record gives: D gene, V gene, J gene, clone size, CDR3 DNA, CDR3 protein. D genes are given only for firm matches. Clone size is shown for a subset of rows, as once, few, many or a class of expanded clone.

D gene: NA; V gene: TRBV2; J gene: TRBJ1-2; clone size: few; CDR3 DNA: TGTGCCAGCAGTGAAGCGCTTCAGTTAGAGGGCTATGGCTACACCTTC; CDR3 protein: CASSEALQLEGYGYTF
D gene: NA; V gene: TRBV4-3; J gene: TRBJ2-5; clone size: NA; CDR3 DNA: TGCGCCAGCAGCCAAGATACTGGAGAGACCCAGTACTTC; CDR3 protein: CASSQDTGETQYF
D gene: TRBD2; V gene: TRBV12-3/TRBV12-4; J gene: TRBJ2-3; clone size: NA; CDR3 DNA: TGTGCCAGCAGCCATGATAGCGGGGCTGGCACAGATACGCAGTATTTT; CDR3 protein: CASSHDSGAGTDTQYF
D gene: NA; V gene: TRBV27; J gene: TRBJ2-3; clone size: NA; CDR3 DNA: TGTGCCAGCAGCCTCCAGGACACAGATACGCAGTATTTT; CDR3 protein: CASSLQDTDTQYF
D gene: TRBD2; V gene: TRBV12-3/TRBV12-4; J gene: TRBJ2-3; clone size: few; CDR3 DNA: TGTGCCAGCAGTGGGGGGACTAGAACAGATACGCAGTATTTT; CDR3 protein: CASSGGTRTDTQYF
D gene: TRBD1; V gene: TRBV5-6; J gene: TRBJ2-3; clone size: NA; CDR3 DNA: TGTGCCAGCAGCTCCGGACAGGGATTCACAGATACGCAGTATTTT; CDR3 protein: CASSSGQGFTDTQYF
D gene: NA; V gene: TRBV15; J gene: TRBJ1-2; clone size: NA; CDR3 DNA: TGTGCCACCAGCAGAGATCTCTGGCAGGGAGCTAACTATGGCTACACCTTC; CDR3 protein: CATSRDLWQGANYGYTF
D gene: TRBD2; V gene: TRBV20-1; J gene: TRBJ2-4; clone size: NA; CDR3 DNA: TGCAGCGTCCAGCGGGGCGGTGCCGTTCAGTACTTC; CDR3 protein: CSVQRGGAVQYF
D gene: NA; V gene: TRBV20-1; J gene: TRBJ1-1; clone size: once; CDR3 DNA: TGCAGTGCAGCGGGCCCCTTAACTGAAGCTTTCTTT; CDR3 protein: CSAAGPLTEAFF
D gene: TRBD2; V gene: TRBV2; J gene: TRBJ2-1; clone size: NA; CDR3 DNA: TGTGCCAGCACGGGCAGCGGGGGTTACAATGAGCAGTTCTTC; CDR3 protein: CASTGSGGYNEQFF
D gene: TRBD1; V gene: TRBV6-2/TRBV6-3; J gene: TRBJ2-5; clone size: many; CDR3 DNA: TGTGCCAGCCAAAGGACAGGGAGCCAAGAGACCCAGTACTTC; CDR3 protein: CASQRTGSQETQYF
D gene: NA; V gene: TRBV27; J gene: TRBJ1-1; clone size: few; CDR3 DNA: TGTGCCAGCAGTCTCAGGCGGAACACTGAAGCTTTCTTT; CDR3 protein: CASSLRRNTEAFF
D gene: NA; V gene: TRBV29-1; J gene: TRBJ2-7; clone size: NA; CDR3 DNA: TGCAGCGTTGAAGACACGTACGAGCAGTACTTC; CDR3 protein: CSVEDTYEQYF
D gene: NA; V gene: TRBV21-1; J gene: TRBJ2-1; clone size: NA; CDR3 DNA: TGTGCCAGCAGCAATCCGGGACAGGGTAACCTAGATGAGCAGTTCTTC; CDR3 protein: CASSNPGQGNLDEQFF
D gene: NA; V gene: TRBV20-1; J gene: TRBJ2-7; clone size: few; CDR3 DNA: TGCAGTGCTATAGGGACGGTCTACGAGCAGTACTTC; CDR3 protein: CSAIGTVYEQYF
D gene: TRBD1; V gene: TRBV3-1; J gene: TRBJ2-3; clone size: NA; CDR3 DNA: TGTGCCAGCAGCCAAGAAAGAGGGACAGGGGGAGATACGCAGTATTTT; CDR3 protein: CASSQERGTGGDTQYF